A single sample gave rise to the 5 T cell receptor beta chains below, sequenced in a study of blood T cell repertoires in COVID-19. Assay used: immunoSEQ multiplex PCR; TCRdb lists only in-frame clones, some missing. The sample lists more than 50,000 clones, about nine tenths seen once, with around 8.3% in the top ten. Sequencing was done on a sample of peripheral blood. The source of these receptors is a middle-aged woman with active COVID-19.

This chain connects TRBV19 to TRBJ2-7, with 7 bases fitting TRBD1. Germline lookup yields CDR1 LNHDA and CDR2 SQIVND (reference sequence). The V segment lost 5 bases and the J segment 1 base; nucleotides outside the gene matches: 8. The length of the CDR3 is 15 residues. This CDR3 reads CASSSGDSFSYEQYF. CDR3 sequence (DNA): TGTGCCAGTAGTTCTGGGGACAGTTTTTCCTACGAGCAGTACTTC.

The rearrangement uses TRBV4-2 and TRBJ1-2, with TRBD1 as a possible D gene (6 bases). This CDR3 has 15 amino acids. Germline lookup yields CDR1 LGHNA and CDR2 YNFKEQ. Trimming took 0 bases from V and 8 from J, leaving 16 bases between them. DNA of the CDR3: TGTGCCAGCAGCCAAGAACGGACAGCTCGCCGAGGCTACACCTTC. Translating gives CASSQERTARRGYTF.

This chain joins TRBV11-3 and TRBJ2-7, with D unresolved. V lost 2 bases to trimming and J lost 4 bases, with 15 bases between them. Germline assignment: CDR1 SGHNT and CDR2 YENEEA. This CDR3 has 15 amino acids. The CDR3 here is CASSLILGRPYEQYF. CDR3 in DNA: TGTGCCAGCAGCTTAATATTGGGCAGACCTTACGAGCAGTACTTC.

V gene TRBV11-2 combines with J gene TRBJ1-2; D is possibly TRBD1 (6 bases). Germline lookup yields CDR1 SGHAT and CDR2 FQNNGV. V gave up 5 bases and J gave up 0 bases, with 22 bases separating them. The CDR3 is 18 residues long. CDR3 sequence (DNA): TGTGCCAGCAGCCTATCGGTGGGGAGGGGGACAACTAACTATGGCTACACCTTC. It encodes CASSLSVGRGTTNYGYTF.

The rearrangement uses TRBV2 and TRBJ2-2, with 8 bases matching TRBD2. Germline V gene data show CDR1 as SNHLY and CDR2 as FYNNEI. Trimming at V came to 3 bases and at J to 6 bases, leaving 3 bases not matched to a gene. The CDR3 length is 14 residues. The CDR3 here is CASSETSAAGELFF. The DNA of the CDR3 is TGTGCCAGCAGTGAGACTAGCGCGGCCGGGGAGCTGTTTTTT.